Listed here is a single TCR beta chain. These data come from a study of shared clonotypes between healthy human individuals. Produced via immunoSEQ multiplex PCR; TCRdb's table is partial and in-frame only. This sample yields about 2.1 million clones, of which 90% to 95% are seen a single time; approximately 1.6% belongs to the top ten. The CDR3 runs to 13 residues. Per germline, CDR1 SGHNT and CDR2 YYREEE (reference sequence). Trimming stripped 3 bases from V and 7 bases from J, with 14 bases between. Naive CD8 cells lacked CD45RO and underwent positive selection for CCR7, leaving out terminally differentiated effector memory CD45RA+ cells.

The sequencing sample was made of naive CD8+ T cells from PBMCs. The chain uses TRBV5-4 and TRBJ2-7; the D call may be TRBD1 or TRBD2 (5 bases each). The TCR comes from a man younger than 35 in good health. Some clones in this sample may be carry-over from other donors' samples. The CDR3 sequence is CASSSGPSWEQYF. For the CDR3, the DNA is TGTGCCAGCAGCTCGGGACCCTCCTGGGAGCAGTACTTC. The variable domain in full, completed from reference TRBV5-4 and TRBJ2-7, reads ETGVTQSPTHLIKTRGQQVTLRCSSQSGHNTVSWYQQALGQGPQFIFQYYREEENGRGNFPPRFSGLQFPNYSSELNVNALELDDSALYLCASSSGPSWEQYFGPGTRLTVT.